This T cell receptor (beta chain) is from a study of metastatic and nonmetastatic thyroid tumors. At the level of the study: Malignant and benign thyroid patients had repertoires compared in peripheral blood and tumor or nodule tissue.

The germline CDR1 and CDR2 sequences are MNHNS and SASEGT. Trimming stripped 6 bases from V and 3 bases from J, with 9 bases between. The CDR3 loop spans 13 amino acids. Patients had received no treatment of any kind before thyroid surgery. Study results and limitations: For both blood and tumor, malignant thyroid tumors reportedly showed significantly higher TCR beta diversity than benign nodules did.

This clone was counted ten times or more. Its antigen is currently unknown. Source study methods: Variation in CDR3 across clinicopathological groups served as the basis for constructing a distant-metastasis classifier in papillary thyroid cancer. TCRdb recomputed clones from the PCR reads via MiXCR. The V and J calls and clone size are TCRdb's, not the authors'. The data show under 30,000 clones, roughly 15% seen once. Sequenced input: blood. This clonotype was sampled from a male donor with papillary thyroid cancer or a benign thyroid nodule (not recorded which). Some clones in this sample may be carry-over from other donors' samples. The rearrangement links TRBV6-1 to TRBJ1-5; D might be TRBD1 (5 bases). CDR3 sequence reads: CASRGAANQPQHF. The CDR3 DNA is TGTGCCAGCAGAGGGGCAGCCAATCAGCCCCAGCATTTT.